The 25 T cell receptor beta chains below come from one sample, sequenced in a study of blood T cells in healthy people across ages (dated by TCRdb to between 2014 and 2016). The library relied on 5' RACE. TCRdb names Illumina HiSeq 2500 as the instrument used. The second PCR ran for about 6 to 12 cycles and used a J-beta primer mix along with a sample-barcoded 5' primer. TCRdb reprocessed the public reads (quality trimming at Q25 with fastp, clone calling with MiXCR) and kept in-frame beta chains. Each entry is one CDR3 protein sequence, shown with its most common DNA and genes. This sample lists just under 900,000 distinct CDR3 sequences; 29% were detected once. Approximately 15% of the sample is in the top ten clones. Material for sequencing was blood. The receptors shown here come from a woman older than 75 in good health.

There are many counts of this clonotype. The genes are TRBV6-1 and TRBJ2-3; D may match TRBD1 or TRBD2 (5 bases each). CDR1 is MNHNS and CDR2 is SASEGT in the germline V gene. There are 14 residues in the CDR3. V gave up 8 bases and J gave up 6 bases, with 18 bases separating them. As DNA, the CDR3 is TGTGCCAGCCGAGGGGAAATCCGCCAGGATACGCAGTATTTT. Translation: CASRGEIRQDTQYF.

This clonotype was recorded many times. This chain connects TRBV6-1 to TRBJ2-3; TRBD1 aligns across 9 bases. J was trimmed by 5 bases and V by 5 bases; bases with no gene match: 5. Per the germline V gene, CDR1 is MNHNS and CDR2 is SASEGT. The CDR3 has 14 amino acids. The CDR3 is CASSTQGAVDTQYF. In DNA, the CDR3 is TGTGCCAGCAGTACACAGGGGGCCGTAGATACGCAGTATTTT.

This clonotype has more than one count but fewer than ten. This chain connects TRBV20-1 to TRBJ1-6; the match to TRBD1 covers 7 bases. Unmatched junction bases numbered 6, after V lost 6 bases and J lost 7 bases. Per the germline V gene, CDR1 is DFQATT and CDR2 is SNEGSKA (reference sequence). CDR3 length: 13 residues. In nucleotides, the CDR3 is TGCAGTGCGAGCCAGGGGGTAAATTCACCCCTCCACTTT. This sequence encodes CSASQGVNSPLHF.

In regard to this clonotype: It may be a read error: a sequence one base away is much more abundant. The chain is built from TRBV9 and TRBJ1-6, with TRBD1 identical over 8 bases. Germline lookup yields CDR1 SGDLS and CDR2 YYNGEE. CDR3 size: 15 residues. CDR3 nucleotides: TGTGCCAGCGGCGTACAGGGGGTCAAGAATTCACCCCTCCACTTT. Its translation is CASGVQGVKNSPLHF.

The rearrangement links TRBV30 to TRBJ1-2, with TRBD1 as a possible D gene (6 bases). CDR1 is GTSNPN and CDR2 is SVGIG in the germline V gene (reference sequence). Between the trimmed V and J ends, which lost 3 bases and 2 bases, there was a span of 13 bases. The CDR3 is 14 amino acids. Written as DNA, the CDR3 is TGTGCCTGGAGGTCAGGGGTCCTAAACTATGGCTACACCTTC. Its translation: CAWRSGVLNYGYTF. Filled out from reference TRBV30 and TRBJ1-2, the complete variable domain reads SQTIHQWPATLVQPVGSPLSLECTVEGTSNPNLYWYRQAAGRGLQLLFYSVGIGQISSEVPQNLSASRPQDRQFILSSKKLLLSDSGFYLCAWRSGVLNYGYTFGSGTRLTVV.

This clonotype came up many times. In nucleotides, the CDR3 is TGCAGCGCGGTGGGGCTAGCGGACTACGAGCAGTACTTC. It yields the protein CSAVGLADYEQYF. The V gene is TRBV29-1, the J gene TRBJ2-7; 7 bases map to TRBD2. Germline CDR1 is SQVTM and CDR2 is ANQGSEA. V was pared by 7 bases and J by 3 bases, with 9 bases of the junction left unmatched. The CDR3 covers 13 residues.

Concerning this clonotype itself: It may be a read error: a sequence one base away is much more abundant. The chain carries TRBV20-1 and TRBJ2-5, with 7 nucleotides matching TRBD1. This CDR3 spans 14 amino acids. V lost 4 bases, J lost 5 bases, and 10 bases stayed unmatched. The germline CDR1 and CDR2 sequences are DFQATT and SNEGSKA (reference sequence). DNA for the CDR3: TGCAGTGCTAAAAGGGGGCTAAATGGGGAGACCCAGTACTTC. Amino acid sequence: CSAKRGLNGETQYF.

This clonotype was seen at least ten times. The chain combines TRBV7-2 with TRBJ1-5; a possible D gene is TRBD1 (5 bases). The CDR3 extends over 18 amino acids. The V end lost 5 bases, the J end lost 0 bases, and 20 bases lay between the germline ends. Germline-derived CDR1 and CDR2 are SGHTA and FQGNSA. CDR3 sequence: CASSTTGTASYSNQPQHF. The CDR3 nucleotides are TGTGCCAGCAGCACGACCGGGACCGCTTCTTATAGCAATCAGCCCCAGCATTTT.

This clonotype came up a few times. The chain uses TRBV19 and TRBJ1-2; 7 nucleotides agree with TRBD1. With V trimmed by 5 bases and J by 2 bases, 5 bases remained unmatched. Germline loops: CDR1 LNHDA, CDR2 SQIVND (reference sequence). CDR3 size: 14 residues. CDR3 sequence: CASSLQGRNYGYTF. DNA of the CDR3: TGTGCCAGTAGTCTACAGGGGCGCAACTATGGCTACACCTTC.

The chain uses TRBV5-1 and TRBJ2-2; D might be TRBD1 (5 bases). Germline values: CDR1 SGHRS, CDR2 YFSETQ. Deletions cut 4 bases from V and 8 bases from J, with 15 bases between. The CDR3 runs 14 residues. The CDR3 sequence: CASSHDSTPGELFF. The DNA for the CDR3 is TGCGCCAGCAGCCATGACAGTACACCGGGGGAGCTGTTTTTT.

CDR3 nucleotides: TGTGCCAGCAGTTTACAGGGGCGGAGGTCTGAAGCTTTCTTT. This translates into CASSLQGRRSEAFF. The chain combines TRBV6-5 with TRBJ1-1, with 7 bases aligning to TRBD1. There are 14 residues in the CDR3. V was clipped by 4 bases and J by 6 bases; unmatched bases: 8. Germline CDR1 and CDR2: MNHEY and SVGAGI.

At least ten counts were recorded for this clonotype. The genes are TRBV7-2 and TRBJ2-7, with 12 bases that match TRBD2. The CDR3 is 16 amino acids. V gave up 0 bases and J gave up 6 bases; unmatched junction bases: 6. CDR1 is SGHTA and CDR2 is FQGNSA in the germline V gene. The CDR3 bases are TGTGCCAGCAGCTTAGCTCCTAGCGGGGGGGCTAGCGAGCAGTACTTC. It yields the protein CASSLAPSGGASEQYF.

The CDR3 region has the DNA TGTGCCAGCAGGATGGCAGGGTCGGGAGAGACCCAGTACTTC. Encoded protein: CASRMAGSGETQYF. The chain couples TRBV14 to TRBJ2-5, with D possibly being TRBD1 (5 bases). The V end lost 6 bases, the J end lost 4 bases, and 15 bases lay between the germline ends. Germline V gene sequence: CDR1 SGHDN, CDR2 FVKESK. CDR3 length: 14 amino acids.

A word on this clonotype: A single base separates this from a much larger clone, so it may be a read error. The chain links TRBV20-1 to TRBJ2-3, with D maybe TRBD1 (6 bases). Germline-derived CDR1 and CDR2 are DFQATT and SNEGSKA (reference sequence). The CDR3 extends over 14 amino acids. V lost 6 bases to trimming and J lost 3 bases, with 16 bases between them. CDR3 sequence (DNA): TGCAGTGCCACCGACAGGAGGCAAACAGATACGCAGTATTTT. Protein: CSATDRRQTDTQYF.

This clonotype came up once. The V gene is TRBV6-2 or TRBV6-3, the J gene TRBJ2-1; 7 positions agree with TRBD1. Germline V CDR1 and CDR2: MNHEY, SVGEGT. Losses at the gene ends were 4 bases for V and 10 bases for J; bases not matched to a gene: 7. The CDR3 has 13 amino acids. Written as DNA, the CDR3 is TGTGCCAGCAGTTGGGACAGAGCCTACGAGCAGTTCTTC. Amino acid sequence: CASSWDRAYEQFF.

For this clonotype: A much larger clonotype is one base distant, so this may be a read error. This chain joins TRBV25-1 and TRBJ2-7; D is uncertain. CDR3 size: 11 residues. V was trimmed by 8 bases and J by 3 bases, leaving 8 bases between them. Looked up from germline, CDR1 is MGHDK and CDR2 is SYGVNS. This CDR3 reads CASGQFYEQYF. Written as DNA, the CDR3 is TGTGCCAGCGGTCAGTTCTACGAGCAGTACTTC.

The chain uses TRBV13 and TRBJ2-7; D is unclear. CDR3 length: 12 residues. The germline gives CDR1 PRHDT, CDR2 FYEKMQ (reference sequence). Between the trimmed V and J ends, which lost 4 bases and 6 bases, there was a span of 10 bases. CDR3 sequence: CASSYWTGEQYF. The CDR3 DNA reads TGTGCCAGCAGCTACTGGACGGGCGAGCAGTACTTC.

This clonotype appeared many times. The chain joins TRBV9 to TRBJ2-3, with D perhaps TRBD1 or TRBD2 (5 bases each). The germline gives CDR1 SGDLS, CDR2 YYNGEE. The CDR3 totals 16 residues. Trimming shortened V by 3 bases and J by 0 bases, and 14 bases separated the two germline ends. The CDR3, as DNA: TGTGCCAGCAGCGCGTGGGACCTAGGGAGCACAGATACGCAGTATTTT. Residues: CASSAWDLGSTDTQYF. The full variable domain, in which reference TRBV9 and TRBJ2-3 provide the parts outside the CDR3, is DSGVTQTPKHLITATGQRVTLRCSPRSGDLSVYWYQQSLDQGLQFLIQYYNGEERAKGNILERFSAQQFPDLHSELNLSSLELGDSALYFCASSAWDLGSTDTQYFGPGTRLTVL.

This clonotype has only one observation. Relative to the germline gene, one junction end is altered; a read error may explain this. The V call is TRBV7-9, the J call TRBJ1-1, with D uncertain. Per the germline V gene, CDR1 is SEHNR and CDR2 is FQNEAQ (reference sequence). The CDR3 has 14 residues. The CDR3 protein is CASSLAQPNTEVFF. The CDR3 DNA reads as TGTGCCAGCAGCTTAGCACAGCCGAACACTGAAGTTTTCTTT.

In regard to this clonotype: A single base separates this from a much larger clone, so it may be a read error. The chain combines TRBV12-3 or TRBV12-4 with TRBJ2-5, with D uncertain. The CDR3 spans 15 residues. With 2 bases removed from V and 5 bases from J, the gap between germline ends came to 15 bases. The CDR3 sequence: CASSLRTLGRETQYF. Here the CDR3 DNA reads TGTGCCAGCAGTTTAAGGACCCTGGGCAGGGAGACCCAGTACTTC.

In DNA form, the CDR3 reads TGCAGTGCTCCCCGGGTGCCCCAAGAGACCCAGTACTTC. It yields the protein CSAPRVPQETQYF. The V and J genes are TRBV20-1 and TRBJ2-5, with no clear D. Germline loops: CDR1 DFQATT, CDR2 SNEGSKA (reference sequence). V lost 5 bases and J lost 1, with 11 bases in between. The CDR3 is 13 amino acids.

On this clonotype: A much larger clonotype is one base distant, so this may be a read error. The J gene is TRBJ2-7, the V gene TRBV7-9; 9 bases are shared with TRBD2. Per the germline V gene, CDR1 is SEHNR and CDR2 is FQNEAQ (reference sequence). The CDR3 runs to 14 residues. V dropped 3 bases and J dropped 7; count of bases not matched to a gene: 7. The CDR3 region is CASSLPAGGNEQYF. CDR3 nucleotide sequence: TGTGCCAGCAGCTTGCCGGCGGGGGGGAATGAGCAGTACTTC.

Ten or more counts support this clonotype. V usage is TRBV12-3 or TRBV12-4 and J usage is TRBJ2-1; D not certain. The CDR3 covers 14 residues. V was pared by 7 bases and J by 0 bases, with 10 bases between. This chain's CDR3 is CASMGAVSYNEQFF. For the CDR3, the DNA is TGTGCCAGCATGGGCGCTGTCTCCTACAATGAGCAGTTCTTC.

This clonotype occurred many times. CDR3 DNA sequence: TGCAGCGTCGAAACCGGGACAGTGAACACCGGGGAGCTGTTTTTT. It yields the protein CSVETGTVNTGELFF. The rearrangement uses TRBV29-1 and TRBJ2-2, with 7 nucleotides matching TRBD1. J was trimmed by 1 base and V by 6 bases; bases with no gene match: 8. In germline, CDR1 is SQVTM, CDR2 ANQGSEA. This CDR3 spans 15 amino acids.

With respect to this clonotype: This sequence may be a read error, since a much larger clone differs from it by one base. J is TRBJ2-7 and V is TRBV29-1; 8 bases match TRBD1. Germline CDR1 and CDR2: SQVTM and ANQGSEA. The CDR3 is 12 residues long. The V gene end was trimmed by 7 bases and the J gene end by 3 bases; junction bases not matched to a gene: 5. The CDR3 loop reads CSGGQGGYEQYF. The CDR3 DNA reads TGCAGCGGTGGACAGGGAGGCTACGAGCAGTACTTC.